These T cell receptor beta chains were read from a single sample in a study of blood T cells in healthy people across ages. TCRdb re-analysed the 5' RACE reads in MiXCR, keeping a single row per CDR3 protein. This table holds 540,000 or so distinct CDR3 sequences, 27% found once. Source material: blood. The receptors shown here come from a woman in her 70s in good health. CDR3s include the opening cysteine and the closing phenylalanine or tryptophan. Fields, in order: CDR3 length, D gene, clone size, V gene, J gene, CDR3 protein, CDR3 DNA. A D gene is named only where the DNA matches it firmly. Clone size is shown for a subset of rows, as once, few, many or a class of expanded clone.

17	-	once	TRBV20-1	TRBJ2-5	CSAELERALFWGETQYF	TGCAGTGCTGAACTAGAGCGGGCTCTATTTTGGGGTGAGACCCAGTACTTC
14	-	-	TRBV6-2/TRBV6-3	TRBJ2-1	CASSPLTVNNEQFF	TGTGCCAGCAGCCCTTTGACGGTTAACAATGAGCAGTTCTTC
15	TRBD1	-	TRBV6-1	TRBJ2-7	CASKTTGTGGYEQYF	TGTGCCAGCAAAACAACCGGGACAGGGGGCTACGAGCAGTACTTC
16	-	-	TRBV7-2	TRBJ2-5	CASSLRGGRGQETQYF	TGTGCCAGCAGCTTAAGAGGGGGTCGAGGCCAAGAGACCCAGTACTTC
17	TRBD2	few	TRBV20-1	TRBJ2-1	CSAAGTSGGPSYNEQFF	TGCAGTGCCGCCGGGACTAGCGGGGGCCCTTCCTACAATGAGCAGTTCTTC
13	-	few	TRBV20-1	TRBJ2-6	CSAFSSGANVLTF	TGCAGTGCCTTCAGCTCTGGGGCCAACGTCCTGACTTTC
14	-	-	TRBV29-1	TRBJ2-1	CSVERGGHYNEQFF	TGCAGCGTTGAAAGGGGAGGCCACTACAATGAGCAGTTCTTC
15	TRBD1	few	TRBV24-1	TRBJ2-2	CATSHTGVNTGELFF	TGTGCCACCAGTCACACAGGGGTGAACACCGGGGAGCTGTTTTTT
18	TRBD1	few	TRBV6-2/TRBV6-3	TRBJ2-6	CASSRGDRALSGANVLTF	TGTGCCAGCAGCCGCGGGGACAGGGCCCTCTCTGGGGCCAACGTCCTGACTTTC
14	-	-	TRBV19	TRBJ2-2	CASSIERGAGELFF	TGTGCCAGTAGTATAGAGAGAGGGGCCGGGGAGCTGTTTTTT
18	TRBD2	few	TRBV5-1	TRBJ2-1	CASSPTSGGAGSYNEQFF	TGCGCCAGCAGCCCGACTAGCGGGGGGGCGGGCTCCTACAATGAGCAGTTCTTC
13	TRBD2	-	TRBV4-3	TRBJ2-4	CASSQGGGDIQYF	TGCGCCAGCAGCCAAGGGGGAGGGGACATTCAGTACTTC
17	TRBD1	few	TRBV23-1	TRBJ1-4	CASSILQGAQTNEKLFF	TGCGCCAGCAGCATTCTACAGGGGGCCCAAACTAATGAAAAACTGTTTTTT
14	-	-	TRBV20-1	TRBJ2-2	CSARKARATGELFF	TGCAGTGCTAGAAAGGCCAGGGCCACCGGGGAGCTGTTTTTT
15	-	-	TRBV7-9	TRBJ2-1	CASSPTLGGGDEQFF	TGTGCCAGCAGCCCAACTTTGGGAGGGGGCGATGAGCAGTTCTTC
14	-	-	TRBV12-3/TRBV12-4	TRBJ1-6	CASSLGQGATPLHF	TGTGCCAGCAGTTTAGGGCAGGGTGCGACACCCCTCCACTTT
15	-	-	TRBV7-2	TRBJ2-5	CASSLTGTRQETQYF	TGTGCCAGCAGCTTGACCGGGACACGCCAAGAGACCCAGTACTTC
14	TRBD2	-	TRBV7-9	TRBJ2-1	CASSPWTSGTLTFF	TGTGCCAGCAGTCCTTGGACTAGCGGGACACTTACGTTCTTC
15	TRBD1	few	TRBV12-3/TRBV12-4	TRBJ1-4	CASSWEGTGVQKLFF	TGTGCCAGCAGTTGGGAAGGGACAGGGGTTCAGAAACTGTTTTTT
15	TRBD2	few	TRBV7-2	TRBJ2-7	CASSVTPRGGYEQYF	TGTGCCAGCAGTGTAACCCCCCGGGGGGGCTACGAGCAGTACTTC
17	TRBD2	-	TRBV20-1	TRBJ2-7	CSARVLAGGWSSYEQYF	TGCAGTGCTAGAGTACTAGCGGGGGGATGGAGCTCCTACGAGCAGTACTTC
16	TRBD2	few	TRBV3-1	TRBJ2-5	CASSQGGTSGQETQYF	TGTGCCAGCAGCCAAGGTGGGACTAGCGGGCAAGAGACCCAGTACTTC
18	TRBD1	-	TRBV6-4	TRBJ1-2	CASSASGTGARSNYGYTF	TGTGCCAGCAGTGCCTCTGGGACAGGGGCAAGATCCAACTATGGCTACACCTTC
16	TRBD2	-	TRBV7-2	TRBJ2-1	CASSLVPAGAYNEQFF	TGTGCCAGCAGCTTAGTTCCAGCGGGGGCCTACAATGAGCAGTTCTTC
14	TRBD1	-	TRBV18	TRBJ1-2	CASSPETGGSGYTF	TGTGCCAGCTCACCAGAGACAGGGGGCTCTGGCTACACCTTC
17	-	few	TRBV4-2	TRBJ2-3	CASSQEPGLAIRDTQYF	TGTGCCAGCAGCCAAGAACCAGGGCTAGCAATCAGAGATACGCAGTATTTT
15	-	few	TRBV14	TRBJ1-2	CASSQSQTRAYGYTF	TGTGCCAGCAGCCAAAGTCAGACACGGGCCTATGGCTACACCTTC
13	-	few	TRBV20-1	TRBJ1-2	CSARQGVVYGYTF	TGCAGTGCTAGACAGGGTGTAGTCTATGGCTACACCTTC
15	TRBD1	few	TRBV11-2	TRBJ2-3	CASSAQPTGADTQYF	TGTGCCAGCAGCGCCCAGCCTACAGGGGCAGATACGCAGTATTTT
15	-	few	TRBV4-3	TRBJ2-5	CASSQELRGQETQYF	TGCGCCAGCAGCCAAGAATTGCGGGGCCAAGAGACCCAGTACTTC
12	TRBD1	few	TRBV6-6	TRBJ2-3	CASSGQEGTQYF	TGTGCCAGCAGTGGACAGGAAGGAACGCAGTATTTT
15	-	few	TRBV18	TRBJ2-7	CASSPGAAVNYEQYF	TGTGCCAGCTCACCAGGCGCCGCAGTAAACTACGAGCAGTACTTC
11	-	few	TRBV3-1	TRBJ2-7	CASSQSGEQYF	TGTGCCAGCAGCCAATCTGGGGAGCAGTACTTC
15	-	-	TRBV7-9	TRBJ2-7	CASSSLGRGSYEQYF	TGTGCCAGCAGCTCGTTAGGAAGGGGATCCTACGAGCAGTACTTC
17	TRBD2	-	TRBV7-7	TRBJ2-5	CASSLGLAGGPQETQYF	TGTGCCAGCAGCTTAGGGCTAGCGGGGGGACCTCAAGAGACCCAGTACTTC
16	TRBD1	-	TRBV5-1	TRBJ2-1	CASSLAGTGKGNEQFF	TGCGCCAGCAGCTTGGCCGGGACAGGGAAAGGCAATGAGCAGTTCTTC
15	TRBD1	-	TRBV4-3	TRBJ1-6	CASSPGTGYNSPLHF	TGCGCCAGCAGCCCAGGGACAGGGTACAATTCACCCCTCCACTTT
17	-	-	TRBV5-1	TRBJ1-1	CASCPDLQGSAFTEAFF	TGCGCCAGCTGCCCAGACCTGCAGGGGAGTGCTTTCACTGAAGCTTTCTTT
15	-	few	TRBV7-2	TRBJ2-3	CASSISWASTDTQYF	TGTGCCAGCAGCATCTCCTGGGCCAGCACAGATACGCAGTATTTT
15	-	few	TRBV4-3	TRBJ1-3	CASSQDSRGENTIYF	TGCGCCAGCAGCCAAGATAGCAGGGGTGAAAACACCATATATTTT
15	TRBD1	few	TRBV18	TRBJ2-1	CASSPFGTGGNEQFF	TGTGCCAGCTCACCATTCGGGACAGGGGGCAATGAGCAGTTCTTC
16	TRBD2	few	TRBV3-1	TRBJ2-1	CASSQDLLAGEGEQFF	TGTGCCAGCAGCCAAGATTTACTAGCGGGGGAAGGGGAGCAGTTCTTC
15	TRBD2	-	TRBV20-1	TRBJ2-3	CSAREASGGTDTQYF	TGCAGTGCTAGAGAAGCTAGCGGGGGTACAGATACGCAGTATTTT
17	TRBD2	-	TRBV5-4	TRBJ2-5	CASSSGAGTRREGTQYF	TGTGCCAGCAGCTCGGGAGCCGGGACTAGACGGGAAGGGACCCAGTACTTC
14	TRBD1	-	TRBV5-1	TRBJ1-6	CASSTGTDESPLHF	TGCGCCAGCAGCACTGGGACAGACGAATCACCCCTCCACTTT
17	TRBD1	-	TRBV5-6	TRBJ2-6	CASSLPTGALGANVLTF	TGTGCCAGCAGCCTACCGACAGGGGCTCTTGGGGCCAACGTCCTGACTTTC
15	-	-	TRBV13	TRBJ2-1	CASSLGSLVGYEQFF	TGTGCCAGCAGCTTAGGGTCGTTGGTAGGGTATGAGCAGTTCTTC
16	-	-	TRBV14	TRBJ2-5	CASSPYARGGSETQYF	TGTGCCAGCAGCCCCTACGCCCGAGGAGGGAGCGAGACCCAGTACTTC
16	TRBD2	-	TRBV6-2/TRBV6-3	TRBJ2-7	CASRRAGDPDSYEQYF	TGTGCCAGCCGTAGAGCGGGGGACCCAGACTCCTACGAGCAGTACTTC
13	-	-	TRBV30	TRBJ1-4	CAWSGTSLEKLFF	TGTGCCTGGAGTGGGACATCGTTGGAAAAACTGTTTTTT
12	-	few	TRBV7-9	TRBJ1-1	CASSLEAVEAFF	TGTGCCAGCAGCTTAGAGGCCGTCGAAGCTTTCTTT
14	TRBD1	few	TRBV9	TRBJ2-7	CASSATGGSIEQYF	TGTGCCAGCAGCGCGACAGGGGGCTCCATCGAGCAGTACTTC
17	-	-	TRBV18	TRBJ2-3	CASSQLSNTQSTDTQYF	TGTGCCAGCTCACAGCTGAGTAATACTCAGAGCACAGATACGCAGTATTTT
15	-	few	TRBV4-2	TRBJ1-2	CASSQVVVANYGYTF	TGTGCCAGCAGCCAAGTAGTCGTAGCTAACTATGGCTACACCTTC
16	-	-	TRBV7-2	TRBJ2-1	CASSSNWGGPYNEQFF	TGTGCCAGCAGCTCGAACTGGGGGGGCCCCTACAATGAGCAGTTCTTC
15	-	-	TRBV4-1	TRBJ2-5	CASSQDNHNQETQYF	TGCGCCAGCAGCCAAGATAATCATAACCAAGAGACCCAGTACTTC
15	-	-	TRBV4-3	TRBJ1-6	CASSQDEELNSPLHF	TGCGCCAGCAGCCAAGATGAGGAACTTAATTCACCCCTCCACTTT